This TCR beta chain was identified during a study of cytomegalovirus exposure and HLA in healthy donors. Note on this clone: No antigen is known for it.

Healthy bone marrow donors made up the donor group. Researchers ran the PCR with 60 Vbeta and 13 Jbeta primers. The authors' processing: A later analysis counted 70 million to 85 million unique TCR beta chains, about 10 million shared. Repertoires were generated with immunoSEQ multiplex PCR, while TCRdb's copy carries only in-frame clones and drops some. V and J calls plus clone size are reproduced from that table; the DNA served to infer D and trimming. The sample features 200,000 or so clones, with 0.74% in its top ten. Study conclusions and caveats: TCR beta chain V- and J-gene trimming was linked, in a later analysis, to a missense variant in DCLRE1C. A previous analysis found most TCR beta V segments productive roughly 90% or roughly 30% of the time.

This TCR was sampled from a boy between 10 and 17 years old in good health and CMV-seronegative. The specimen was PBMCs.

The DNA for the CDR3 is TGCGCCAGCAGCCCGCAATGGGGCCGGGGGGGCCCCAGCTATGGCTACACCTTC. Encoded protein: CASSPQWGRGGPSYGYTF. The chain recombines TRBV4-1 with TRBJ1-2; D perhaps matches TRBD1 (6 bases). Germline CDR1 reads MGHRA; CDR2 reads YSYEKL. V was clipped by 4 bases and J by 4 bases, with 25 bases between them. CDR3 size: 18 residues.